The text below deals with one T cell receptor (beta chain). The sample holds many counts of this clonotype. The antigen this receptor binds is unknown. No base quality values were provided; no much bigger clone lies one nucleotide off. The data were obtained in a study of T cells in Graves' hyperthyroidism and ophthalmopathy (dated by TCRdb to between 2017 and 2020). Describing the broader study: Peripheral blood was collected at initial diagnosis, before any treatment. To identify TCR V-J signatures that set the groups apart, the researchers used a discovery cohort of 100 patients, made up of 40 to 45 with Graves' ophthalmopathy and about 59 with stable Graves' hyperthyroidism. Prospective prediction of ophthalmopathy was tested in an independent validation cohort of under 20 hyperthyroidism patients and 17 patients who later progressed to ophthalmopathy. For training and testing, the 100 or so patients in the discovery cohort were randomly divided in a 7:3 ratio. In addition, the study compared T-cell repertoires in thyroid tissue and in blood from roughly six Graves' hyperthyroidism patients. Once sampling was done, hyperthyroidism patients were given methimazole at a starting dose of 30 mg daily, whereas ophthalmopathy patients were given high-dose intravenous methylprednisolone. The paper reports TCR Vbeta CDR3 sequencing of roughly 140 peripheral blood samples: 40 to 45 ophthalmopathy, over 70 hyperthyroidism and approximately 17 progressor patients.

Moderately to severely active disease, a Clinical Activity Score of at least 3, a NOSPECS grade of at least 4, and a duration under 3 months were present in ophthalmopathy patients. Exclusion was applied to patients with uncontrolled infections, other autoimmune diseases, pregnancy or lactation. Diagnoses relied on clinical symptoms, serum thyroxine and TRAb, thyroid ultrasound and orbital computed tomography. PBMCs were isolated from approximately 10 ml of fresh peripheral blood by Ficoll-Paque density gradient centrifugation. Total RNA was extracted using Trizol reagent, and RNA quality was assessed on an Agilent 2100 Bioanalyzer. At the junction V is shortened by 6 bases and J by 5 bases, with 14 bases in between. Inclusive of the bounding cysteine and phenylalanine, the CDR3 is 13 residues long. Only the CDR3 part of the read is kept: 39 bases, read in frame from the first base. In the germline V gene, CDR1 corresponds to KGHSH and CDR2 to LQKENI.

The research as a whole found: No statistical method was used to fix the sample size in advance, and group allocation was not hidden from the investigators. During validation, the model predicted progression to ophthalmopathy a median of roughly six months ahead of onset, with around 71% sensitivity and 72.22% specificity. Ophthalmopathy was separated from stable hyperthyroidism by a 13 V-J signature model, with around 90% sensitivity and approximately 81% specificity obtained in cross-validation and 80%/75% obtained in testing. Most expanded thyroid clonotypes (frequency above 0.001) were also detected in blood, a finding suggesting that blood repertoires may reflect thyroid immune responses.

TCR beta CDR3 regions were amplified from RNA transcripts. A first-round RT-PCR of the TCR CDR3 used the HTBI primer set with the Qiagen OneStep RT-PCR kit. Libraries were constructed in a second round of multiplex PCR, after which size selection and purification were carried out. Sequencing of the libraries was done on an Illumina HiSeq2000 using paired-end 100 bp reads. From the authors' description of their analysis: SOAPnuke was used to process the raw data, throwing out any read that contained adapters or uncalled bases, had a mean Phred below 15, or lacked an exact constant-primer or identifier match. High-quality paired reads were merged using COPE v1.2.5, and each unique nucleotide sequence was defined as a clonotype. MiTCR v1.1 was used to align clonotypes to the IMGT TRBV, TRBD and TRBJ reference segments. Analysis was restricted to V-J combinations with a frequency above 0.0001, which covered 99% to 99.2% of repertoires. The TCS score was defined as the ratio of F50 (clonal expansion) to E x V (chaos), calculated using BLOSUM62-based TCRdist between CDR3 peptides within each V-J. Welch's t-statistics and random forest reduced 514 V-J features to 10 to 15, which were used in a naive Bayes classifier (R e1071). Starting from the raw public reads, TCRdb applied fastp trimming at Q25, assembled clones with MiXCR and retained in-frame beta chains. Each entry merges the rows of one CDR3 protein and shows their most common DNA and genes. These V and J calls originate from TCRdb's pipeline instead of the authors' own analysis. A total of a few hundred thousand distinct CDR3 sequences appear in this sample, about a sixth of them only once. Together, the top ten hold around 15% of the sample.

The chain was built from TRBV18 and TRBJ2-7, and the D gene may be TRBD1, 6 bases matching. The specimen was blood. The receptor was isolated from a woman aged 40 to 55 with Graves' ophthalmopathy. This receptor has the CDR3 CASSKGEPDEQYF. The nucleotides are TGTGCCAGCTCGAAGGGGGAGCCTGACGAGCAGTACTTC.